Listed below are T cell receptor beta chains from one sample, sequenced in a study of blood T cell repertoires in COVID-19. Produced via immunoSEQ multiplex PCR; TCRdb's table is partial and in-frame only. The data contain over 55,000 clones, roughly 82% of them singletons. The sequencing input was peripheral blood. All receptors derive from a woman in her sixties with acute or convalescent COVID-19. Each CDR3 is given with its conserved first and last residue. The D gene is left open where the match is weak. Size values are once, few and many counts, or a class for expanded clones, and some rows have none.

clone size	D gene	V gene	J gene	CDR3 DNA	CDR3 protein
.	.	TRBV6-2/TRBV6-3	TRBJ1-1	TGTGCCAGCAGTTACGGTGGGGGTAGCGGTGAAGCTTTCTTT	CASSYGGGSGEAFF
once	.	TRBV12-2	TRBJ2-1	TGTGCAAGTCGCCCTAGACTAGCGGGGGCTTACCGCTCCTACAATGAGCAGTTCTTC	CASRPRLAGAYRSYNEQFF
.	.	TRBV7-9	TRBJ2-1	TGTGCCAGCAGCCCATCCAATGAGCAGTTCTTC	CASSPSNEQFF
.	.	TRBV6-5	TRBJ2-7	TGTGCCAGCAGTCCCTTAAGACTGGGCGAGCAGTACTTC	CASSPLRLGEQYF
.	TRBD1	TRBV5-1	TRBJ2-7	TGCGCCAGCAGCTTGGACGGACAGGGATACGAGCAGTACTTC	CASSLDGQGYEQYF
.	.	TRBV28	TRBJ1-4	TGTGCCAGCAGTTCCCTGAGAGAAGATGAAAAACTGTTTTTT	CASSSLREDEKLFF
.	TRBD1	TRBV5-1	TRBJ2-2	TGCGCCAGCAGCTTGGCGACAGGGGACACCGGGGAGCTGTTTTTT	CASSLATGDTGELFF
.	TRBD1	TRBV19	TRBJ1-5	TGTGCCAGTAGTCCACGACAGGGGGATAGCAATCAGCCCCAGCATTTT	CASSPRQGDSNQPQHF
.	.	TRBV5-6	TRBJ2-1	TGTGCCAGCAGCAAATTCGACAGGTTGCGGAATGAGCAGTTCTTC	CASSKFDRLRNEQFF
.	TRBD2	TRBV24-1	TRBJ2-1	TGTGCCACCCCAACCCCGGGTAGCGGGGGATCCCGCTCCTACAATGAGCAGTTCTTC	CATPTPGSGGSRSYNEQFF
once	TRBD1	TRBV29-1	TRBJ2-1	TGCAGCGTGGGACAGGCCAATGAGCAGTTCTTC	CSVGQANEQFF
.	TRBD1	TRBV19	TRBJ1-2	TGTGCCAGTAGCACGGGGACAGGGGGCGATAACTATGGCTACACCTTC	CASSTGTGGDNYGYTF
once	.	TRBV19	TRBJ1-1	TGTGCCAGTCTCCCCGAGACAGCCTTGAACACTGAAGCTTTCTTT	CASLPETALNTEAFF
.	.	TRBV18	TRBJ1-4	TGTGCCAGCTCCCAGACAGCAACTAATGAAAAACTGTTTTTT	CASSQTATNEKLFF
once	.	TRBV6-5	TRBJ2-1	TGTGCCAGCAGGCGGGACAGTACCTACAATGAGCAGTTCTTC	CASRRDSTYNEQFF
.	.	TRBV9	TRBJ2-1	TGTGCCAGCAGCGCCATACCAGCGGGTGGCTCCTACAATGAGCAGTTCTTC	CASSAIPAGGSYNEQFF
.	TRBD1	TRBV5-1	TRBJ2-2	TGCGCCAGCAGCCCTGACAGGGGGAACACCGGGGAGCTGTTTTTT	CASSPDRGNTGELFF
.	TRBD1	TRBV29-1	TRBJ1-4	TGCAGCGTGGTCGGGACAGAGGGGAATGAAAAACTGTTTTTT	CSVVGTEGNEKLFF
.	.	TRBV7-2	TRBJ1-3	TGTGCCAGCAGCACCAACGGGAACTCTGGAAACACCATATATTTT	CASSTNGNSGNTIYF
.	.	TRBV30	TRBJ2-6	TGTGCCTGGAGCCGAGATTTGGCTGGGGCCAACGTCCTGACTTTC	CAWSRDLAGANVLTF
.	.	TRBV3-1/TRBV3-2	TRBJ2-7	TGTGCCAGCAGCCAAGTGGGGGCCGAGCAGTACTTC	CASSQVGAEQYF
few	.	TRBV29-1	TRBJ1-6	TGCAGCGTTGCGACAGCTGATTCACCCCTCCACTTT	CSVATADSPLHF
.	TRBD1	TRBV30	TRBJ1-6	TGTGCCTGGAGCACAGGGGTTTCACCCCTCCACTTT	CAWSTGVSPLHF
few	.	TRBV5-1	TRBJ1-2	TGCGCCAGCAGCACGAAGTCAGACAGCTATGGCTACACCTTC	CASSTKSDSYGYTF
.	.	TRBV13	TRBJ2-7	TGTGCCAGCAGCAAAGGGTGGGGCCCTAACAGGAACGAGCAGTACTTC	CASSKGWGPNRNEQYF
.	TRBD2	TRBV10-1	TRBJ2-1	TGCGTTCATAGCGGGGGGCCCCATAAATACAATGAGCAGTTCTTC	CVHSGGPHKYNEQFF
.	TRBD1	TRBV19	TRBJ2-1	TGTGCCAGTAGTACTACAGGGGTTGAGCAGTTCTTC	CASSTTGVEQFF